This entry concerns a single TCR beta chain. TCRdb keeps only in-frame clones here, not all; method: immunoSEQ multiplex PCR. The sample consists of some 13,000 clones, over 65% of them appearing once. Trimming took off 2 bases at V and 2 bases at J, with 5 bases between the two ends. The CDR3 totals 13 residues. The germline gives CDR1 KGHSH, CDR2 LQKENI. The sample originates from a study of T cells after somatic rescue of genetic block. The sequence came from a boy aged 10-17 years. The chain is built from TRBV18 and TRBJ2-3; a possible D gene is TRBD1 (5 bases). Sequenced sample: peripheral blood mononuclear cells (PBMCs). The CDR3 DNA reads as TGTGCCAGCTCACCAGGGGCCACAGATACGCAGTATTTT. It translates to CASSPGATDTQYF.